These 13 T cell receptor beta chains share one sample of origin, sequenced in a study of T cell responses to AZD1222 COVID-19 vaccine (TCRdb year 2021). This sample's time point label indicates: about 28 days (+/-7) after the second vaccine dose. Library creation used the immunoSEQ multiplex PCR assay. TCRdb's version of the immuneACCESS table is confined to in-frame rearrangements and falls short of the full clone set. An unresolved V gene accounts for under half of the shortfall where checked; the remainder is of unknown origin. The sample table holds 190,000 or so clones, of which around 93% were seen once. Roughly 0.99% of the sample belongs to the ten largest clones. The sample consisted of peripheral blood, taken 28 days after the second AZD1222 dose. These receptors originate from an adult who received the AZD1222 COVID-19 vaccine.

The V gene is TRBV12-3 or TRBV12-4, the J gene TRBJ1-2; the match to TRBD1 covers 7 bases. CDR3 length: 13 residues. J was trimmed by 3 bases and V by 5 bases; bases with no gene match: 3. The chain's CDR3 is CASSRDSHYGYTF. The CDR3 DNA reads TGTGCCAGCAGTAGGGACAGTCACTATGGCTACACCTTC.

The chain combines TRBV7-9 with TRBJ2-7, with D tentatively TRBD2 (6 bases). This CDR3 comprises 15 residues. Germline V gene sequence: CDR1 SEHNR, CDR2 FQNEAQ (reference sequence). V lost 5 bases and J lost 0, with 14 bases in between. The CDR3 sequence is CASSRDSQSSYEQYF. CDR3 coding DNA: TGTGCCAGCAGCCGGGACTCCCAGAGCTCCTACGAGCAGTACTTC. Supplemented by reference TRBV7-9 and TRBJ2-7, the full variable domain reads DTGVSQNPRHKITKRGQNVTFRCDPISEHNRLYWYRQTLGQGPEFLTYFQNEAQLEKSRLLSDRFSAERPKGSFSTLEIQRTEQGDSAMYLCASSRDSQSSYEQYFGPGTRLTVT.

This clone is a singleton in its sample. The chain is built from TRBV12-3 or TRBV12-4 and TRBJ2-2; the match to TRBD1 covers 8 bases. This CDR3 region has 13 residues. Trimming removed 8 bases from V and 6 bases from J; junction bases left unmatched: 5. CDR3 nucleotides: TGTGCCAGCGGACAGGGAGGAGCCGGGGAGCTGTTTTTT. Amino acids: CASGQGGAGELFF.

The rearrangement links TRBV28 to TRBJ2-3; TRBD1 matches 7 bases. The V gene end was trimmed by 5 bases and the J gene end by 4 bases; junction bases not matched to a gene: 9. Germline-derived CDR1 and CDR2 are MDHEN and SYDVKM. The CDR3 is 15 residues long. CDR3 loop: CASSATGFASDTQYF. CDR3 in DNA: TGTGCCAGCAGTGCGACAGGGTTTGCGTCAGATACGCAGTATTTT.

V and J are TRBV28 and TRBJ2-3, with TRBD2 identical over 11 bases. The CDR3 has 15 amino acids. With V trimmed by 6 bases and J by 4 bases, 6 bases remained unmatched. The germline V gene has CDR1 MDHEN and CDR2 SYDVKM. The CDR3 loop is CASRLSGGAADTQYF. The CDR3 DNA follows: TGTGCCAGCAGACTTAGCGGGGGGGCTGCAGATACGCAGTATTTT.

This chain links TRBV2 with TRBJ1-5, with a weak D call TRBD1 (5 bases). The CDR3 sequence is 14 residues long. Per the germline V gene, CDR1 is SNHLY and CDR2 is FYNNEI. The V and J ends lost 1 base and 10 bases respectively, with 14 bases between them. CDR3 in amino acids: CASSEGTPIDPQHF. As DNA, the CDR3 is TGTGCCAGCAGTGAAGGGACACCCATTGACCCCCAGCATTTT.

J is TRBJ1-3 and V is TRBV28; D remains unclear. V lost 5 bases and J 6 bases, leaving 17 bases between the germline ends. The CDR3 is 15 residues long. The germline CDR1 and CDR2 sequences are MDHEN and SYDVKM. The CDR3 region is CASSLPLRAANTIYF. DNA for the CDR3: TGTGCCAGCAGTCTCCCCCTGCGCGCGGCAAACACCATATATTTT. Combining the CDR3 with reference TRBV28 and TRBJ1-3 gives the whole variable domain DVKVTQSSRYLVKRTGEKVFLECVQDMDHENMFWYRQDPGLGLRLIYFSYDVKMKEKGDIPEGYSVSREKKERFSLILESASTNQTSMYLCASSLPLRAANTIYFGEGSWLTVV.

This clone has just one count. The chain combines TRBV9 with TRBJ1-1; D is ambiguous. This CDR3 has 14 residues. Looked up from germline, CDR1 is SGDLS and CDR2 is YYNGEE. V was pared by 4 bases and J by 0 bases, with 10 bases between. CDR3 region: CASSRTSMNTEAFF. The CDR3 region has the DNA TGTGCCAGCAGCCGAACCTCGATGAACACTGAAGCTTTCTTT. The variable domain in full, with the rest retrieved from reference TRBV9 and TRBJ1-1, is DSGVTQTPKHLITATGQRVTLRCSPRSGDLSVYWYQQSLDQGLQFLIQYYNGEERAKGNILERFSAQQFPDLHSELNLSSLELGDSALYFCASSRTSMNTEAFFGQGTRLTVV.

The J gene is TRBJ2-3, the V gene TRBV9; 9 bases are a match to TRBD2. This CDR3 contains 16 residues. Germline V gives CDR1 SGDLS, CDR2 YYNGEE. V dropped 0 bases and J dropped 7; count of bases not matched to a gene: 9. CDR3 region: CASSVEVAGAKYTQYF. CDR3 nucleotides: TGTGCCAGCAGCGTAGAGGTAGCGGGGGCCAAGTATACGCAGTATTTT. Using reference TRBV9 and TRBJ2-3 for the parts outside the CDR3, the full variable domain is DSGVTQTPKHLITATGQRVTLRCSPRSGDLSVYWYQQSLDQGLQFLIQYYNGEERAKGNILERFSAQQFPDLHSELNLSSLELGDSALYFCASSVEVAGAKYTQYFGPGTRLTVL.

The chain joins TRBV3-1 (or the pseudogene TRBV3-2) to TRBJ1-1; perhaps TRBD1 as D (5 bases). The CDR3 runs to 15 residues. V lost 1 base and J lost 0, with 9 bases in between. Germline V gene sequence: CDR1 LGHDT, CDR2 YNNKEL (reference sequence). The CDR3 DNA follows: TGTGCCAGCAGCCAAGGGACAAATCTGAACACTGAAGCTTTCTTT. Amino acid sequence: CASSQGTNLNTEAFF.

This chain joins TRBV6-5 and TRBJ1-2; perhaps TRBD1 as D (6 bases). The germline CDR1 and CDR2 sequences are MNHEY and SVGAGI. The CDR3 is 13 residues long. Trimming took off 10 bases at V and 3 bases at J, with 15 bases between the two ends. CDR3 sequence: CATRRGGDYGYTF. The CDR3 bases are TGTGCCACGCGTCGCGGGGGCGACTATGGCTACACCTTC.

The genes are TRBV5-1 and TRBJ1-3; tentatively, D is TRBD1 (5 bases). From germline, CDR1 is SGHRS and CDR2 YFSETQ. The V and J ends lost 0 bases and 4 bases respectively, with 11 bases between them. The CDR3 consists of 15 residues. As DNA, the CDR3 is TGCGCCAGCAGCTTGGATCAGGGAACCGGAAACACCATATATTTT. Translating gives CASSLDQGTGNTIYF. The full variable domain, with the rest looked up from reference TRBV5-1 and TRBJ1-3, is KAGVTQTPRYLIKTRGQQVTLSCSPISGHRSVSWYQQTPGQGLQFLFEYFSETQRNKGNFPGRFSGRQFSNSRSEMNVSTLELGDSALYLCASSLDQGTGNTIYFGEGSWLTVV.

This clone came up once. The CDR3 region is CASNRGLENQPQHF. The CDR3 region has the DNA TGTGCCAGTAATCGCGGATTGGAAAATCAGCCCCAGCATTTT. V is TRBV19 and J is TRBJ1-5; D ambiguous. V shed 7 bases and J shed 4 bases, with 14 bases lying between them. Germline V gene sequence: CDR1 LNHDA, CDR2 SQIVND (reference sequence). This CDR3 region has 14 residues.